A single sample gave rise to the 22 T cell receptor beta chains below, sequenced in a study of Ad26.COV2.S vaccination and SARS-CoV-2 variants. Treatment defined: over 15 received Ad26.COV2.S at low or high dose, single or two shots; roughly five received placebo; per-sample allocation not given. The investigators took samples on day 63 after the first vaccine or placebo injection. Sequenced by immunoSEQ multiplex PCR; TCRdb stores in-frame clones only, minus some. The data contain about 390,000 clones, about 85% of them singletons. The source material was peripheral blood, sampled in a trial of Ad26.COV2.S vaccine versus placebo. The receptor set was obtained from a person aged 18 to 59 who received the Ad26.COV2.S COVID-19 vaccine or a placebo.

The chain combines TRBV11-2 with TRBJ1-2; TRBD1 agrees at 9 bases. The germline V gene encodes CDR1 SGHAT and CDR2 FQNNGV. Trimming removed 5 bases from V and 4 bases from J; junction bases left unmatched: 8. The CDR3 extends over 15 amino acids. In nucleotides, the CDR3 is TGTGCCAGCAGCCGTACTGGACAGGGGCGCTATGGCTACACCTTC. It encodes CASSRTGQGRYGYTF.

The V call is TRBV10-3, the J call TRBJ1-2; 7 bases fit TRBD1. The CDR3 is 14 residues long. Germline assignment: CDR1 ENHRY and CDR2 SYGVKD. V shed 2 bases, J shed 8 bases, and the junction held 8 bases outside the gene matches. DNA for the CDR3: TGTGCCATCAGTGAGAGGGGTGAAGGGGGCGGCTACACCTTC. This translates into CAISERGEGGGYTF.

As concerns this clone: Other DNA sequences from this sample encode an identical CDR3 as well. The chain uses TRBV10-3 and TRBJ1-2, with TRBD1 matching over 7 bases. Germline V gene lookup returns CDR1 ENHRY and CDR2 SYGVKD. The V segment lost 3 bases and the J segment 2 bases; nucleotides outside the gene matches: 0. This CDR3 comprises 13 residues. The CDR3: CAISEQGNYGYTF. In DNA, the CDR3 is TGTGCCATCAGTGAACAGGGGAACTATGGCTACACCTTC.

This clone appeared a few times. Written as DNA, the CDR3 is TGTGCCAGCAGTTTCAGAGGGGTGGGTACCGGGGAGCTGTTTTTT. Translating gives CASSFRGVGTGELFF. This sequence joins TRBV27 and TRBJ2-2; TRBD1 or TRBD2 may be the D gene (5 bases each). The CDR3 covers 15 residues. Germline loops: CDR1 MNHEY, CDR2 SMNVEV (reference sequence). The V end was cut by 3 bases, the J end by 5 bases, with 13 bases between.

V gene TRBV7-8 combines with J gene TRBJ1-1; tentatively, D is TRBD1 (6 bases). Looked up from germline, CDR1 is SGHVS and CDR2 is FQNEAQ. This CDR3 spans 17 amino acids. The V end was cut by 0 bases, the J end by 1 base, with 15 bases between. CDR3 nucleotide sequence: TGTGCCAGCAGCTTAGCATTTCCGGGACACAGGAACACTGAAGCTTTCTTT. Translated: CASSLAFPGHRNTEAFF.

The rearrangement uses TRBV3-1 (or the pseudogene TRBV3-2) and TRBJ1-4; D is ambiguous. Deletions cut 2 bases from V and 7 bases from J, with 2 bases between. This CDR3 region has 11 residues. Germline V gene sequence: CDR1 LGHDT, CDR2 YNNKEL (reference sequence). The CDR3, as DNA: TGTGCCAGCAGCCAATCTGAAAAACTGTTTTTT. It codes for CASSQSEKLFF.

V is TRBV24-1 and J is TRBJ2-1; D not resolved. Germline CDR1 is KGHDR and CDR2 is SFDVKD. There are 13 residues in the CDR3. V lost 3 bases, J lost 9 bases, and 11 bases lay in between. The CDR3 region is CATSDGYIPEQFF. The CDR3, as DNA: TGTGCCACCAGTGATGGGTATATCCCTGAGCAGTTCTTC.

The rearrangement joins TRBV6-5 to TRBJ1-2; TRBD1 agrees at 7 bases. The CDR3 runs 14 residues. Germline V gene lookup returns CDR1 MNHEY and CDR2 SVGAGI. V lost 6 bases and J lost 4; bases outside the gene matches: 8. The CDR3 protein is CASRGDSALYGYTF. The CDR3 bases are TGTGCCAGCAGGGGGGACAGCGCTCTCTATGGCTACACCTTC.

This chain joins TRBV7-2 and TRBJ1-6; D gene unclear. V was pared by 5 bases and J by 8 bases, with 10 bases between. Germline-derived CDR1 and CDR2 are SGHTA and FQGNSA. This CDR3 is built from 13 residues. CDR3 loop: CASSPQAYSPLHF. The CDR3 DNA reads as TGTGCCAGCAGCCCCCAGGCATATTCACCCCTCCACTTT.

This clone was observed a single time. J is TRBJ1-5 and V is TRBV6-1; D gene ambiguous. The V gene lost 2 bases and the J gene lost 5 bases, with 7 bases spanning the gap. The CDR3 sequence is 13 residues long. The germline V gene has CDR1 MNHNS and CDR2 SASEGT. CDR3 sequence reads: CASSERVYQPQHF. DNA for the CDR3: TGTGCCAGCAGTGAAAGGGTCTATCAGCCCCAGCATTTT.

This chain links TRBV2 with TRBJ1-2; TRBD1 matches at 10 bases. The CDR3 runs 16 residues. The germline V gene encodes CDR1 SNHLY and CDR2 FYNNEI. Trimming at V came to 7 bases and at J to 4 bases, leaving 12 bases not matched to a gene. CDR3 sequence (DNA): TGTGCCAGCACCAGGGGGCTGGGACAGGGGCGCTATGGCTACACCTTC. It encodes CASTRGLGQGRYGYTF.

This chain joins TRBV4-3 and TRBJ2-2; D gene unclear. This CDR3 spans 14 amino acids. The germline V gene has CDR1 LGHNA and CDR2 YSLEER. V lost 0 bases and J 2 bases, leaving 4 bases between the germline ends. Here the CDR3 DNA reads TGCGCCAGCAGCCAAGATGGAAACACCGGGGAGCTGTTTTTT. As protein: CASSQDGNTGELFF.

V and J are TRBV5-6 and TRBJ2-3; D possibly corresponds to TRBD2 (7 bases). The V gene lost 2 bases and the J gene lost 3 bases, with 13 bases spanning the gap. Per the germline V gene, CDR1 is SGHDT and CDR2 is YYEEEE. CDR3 length: 15 amino acids. CDR3 nucleotide sequence: TGTGCCAGCAGCTTACCGGGGGGCCTAACAGATACGCAGTATTTT. Residues: CASSLPGGLTDTQYF.

This chain connects TRBV5-8 to TRBJ2-2; no reliable D call. Germline lookup yields CDR1 SGHTS and CDR2 YDEGEE. CDR3 length: 15 amino acids. Trimming left V 2 bases short and J 0 bases short, with 8 bases between. For the CDR3, the DNA is TGTGCCAGCAGCTTACGGATTACGAACACCGGGGAGCTGTTTTTT. Its translation: CASSLRITNTGELFF.

The V gene is TRBV4-2, the J gene TRBJ2-1, with 8 bases matching TRBD2. Germline V gene sequence: CDR1 LGHNA, CDR2 YNFKEQ. The CDR3 contains 16 residues. The trim removed 0 bases at V and 3 bases at J, leaving 4 bases unmatched. Here the CDR3 reads CASSQEGAGVYNEQFF. The DNA of the CDR3 is TGTGCCAGCAGCCAAGAAGGAGCGGGGGTCTACAATGAGCAGTTCTTC.

The rearrangement uses TRBV21-1 and TRBJ2-7; no check of the table's D call, TRBD2, against the DNA was made. TRBV21-1 represents a pseudogene. The CDR3 sequence is 11 residues long. CDR3 residues: CASYASREQYF. The CDR3, as DNA: TGTGCCAGTTACGCTTCGAGGGAGCAGTACTTC.

The chain combines TRBV5-1 with TRBJ1-2, with 10 bases matching TRBD1. Germline V lookup: CDR1 SGHRS, CDR2 YFSETQ. Trimming took 4 bases from V and 6 from J; bases not matched to a gene: 9. This CDR3 has 15 residues. The CDR3 sequence is CASSPQDRGSDGYTF. DNA of the CDR3: TGCGCCAGCAGCCCACAGGACAGGGGGTCTGATGGCTACACCTTC.

The rearrangement links TRBV3-1 (or the pseudogene TRBV3-2) to TRBJ2-3, with 7 nucleotides matching TRBD2. The CDR3 length is 17 residues. Germline-derived CDR1 and CDR2 are LGHDT and YNNKEL (reference sequence). The V and J ends lost 3 bases and 0 bases, in that order; junction bases with no gene match: 9. The DNA for the CDR3 is TGTGCCAGCAGCCAGGAGCCCTCGGGGGGAAGCACAGATACGCAGTATTTT. Translated, it gives CASSQEPSGGSTDTQYF.

This clone was seen only once. The chain is built from TRBV7-8 and TRBJ2-5; unclear D gene. V was pared by 1 base and J by 3 bases, with 9 bases between. The CDR3 is 14 residues long. CDR1 is SGHVS and CDR2 is FQNEAQ in the germline V gene. The CDR3 spells CASSLVLEEETQYF. CDR3 DNA: TGTGCCAGCAGCTTAGTCCTAGAGGAAGAGACCCAGTACTTC. Based on the CDR3 plus reference TRBV7-8 and TRBJ2-5, the full variable domain is GAGVSQSPRYKVAKRGQDVALRCDPISGHVSLFWYQQALGQGPEFLTYFQNEAQLDKSGLPSDRFFAERPEGSVSTLKIQRTQQEDSAVYLCASSLVLEEETQYFGPGTRLLVL.

The rearrangement joins TRBV27 to TRBJ2-3; TRBD2 matches at 10 bases. The CDR3 is 15 residues long. With 3 bases clipped from V and 8 bases from J, the junction kept 8 bases outside the gene matches. In germline, CDR1 is MNHEY, CDR2 SMNVEV (reference sequence). The CDR3: CASSFGAGGLVTQYF. The CDR3 coding sequence is TGTGCCAGCAGTTTTGGAGCGGGGGGGCTTGTTACGCAGTATTTT.

This clone was counted once. The gene calls are TRBV10-3 and TRBJ2-2; possibly TRBD2 for D (6 bases). The length of the CDR3 is 15 residues. Germline values: CDR1 ENHRY, CDR2 SYGVKD. V lost 8 bases and J lost 3, with 16 bases in between. This CDR3 is CAILRVLADTGELFF. CDR3 coding DNA: TGTGCCATCCTGCGGGTATTAGCGGACACCGGGGAGCTGTTTTTT.

This clone was seen only once. The chain links TRBV7-2 to TRBJ1-6; D gene uncertain. Germline V gene lookup returns CDR1 SGHTA and CDR2 FQGNSA. Trimming removed 1 base from V and 7 bases from J, with 5 bases in between. The CDR3 runs to 13 residues. Here the CDR3 reads CASSLEDNSPLHF. CDR3 DNA: TGTGCCAGCAGCTTAGAGGACAATTCACCCCTCCACTTT.